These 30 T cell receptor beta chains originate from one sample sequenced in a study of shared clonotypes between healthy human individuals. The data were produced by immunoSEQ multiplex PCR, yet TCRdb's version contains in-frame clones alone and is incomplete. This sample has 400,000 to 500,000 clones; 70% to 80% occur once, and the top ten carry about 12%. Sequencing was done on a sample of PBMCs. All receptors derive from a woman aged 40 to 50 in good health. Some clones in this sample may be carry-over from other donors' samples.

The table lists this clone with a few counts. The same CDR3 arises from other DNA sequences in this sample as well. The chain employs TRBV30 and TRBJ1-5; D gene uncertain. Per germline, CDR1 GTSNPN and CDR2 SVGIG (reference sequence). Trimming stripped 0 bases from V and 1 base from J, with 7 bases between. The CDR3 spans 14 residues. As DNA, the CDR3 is TGTGCCTGGAGTGTTCTGGCGAGCAATCAGCCCCAGCATTTT. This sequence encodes CAWSVLASNQPQHF.

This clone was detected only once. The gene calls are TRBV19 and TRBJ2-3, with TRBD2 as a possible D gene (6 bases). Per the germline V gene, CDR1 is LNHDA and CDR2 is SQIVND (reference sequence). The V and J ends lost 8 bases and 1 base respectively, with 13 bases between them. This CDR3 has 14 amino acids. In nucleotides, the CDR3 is TGTGCCAGTCGCACCGGGGGTCGCACAGATACGCAGTATTTT. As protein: CASRTGGRTDTQYF.

CDR3 in amino acids: CASSERGEGTDTQYF. The CDR3 DNA is TGCGCCAGCAGTGAGCGGGGGGAAGGCACAGATACGCAGTATTTT. The V and J genes are TRBV10-1 and TRBJ2-3; 7 bases line up with TRBD2. After removal of 2 bases from V and 1 base from J, the junction contained 3 bases not matched to a gene. The CDR3 runs to 15 residues. The V gene's germline CDR1 is WNHNN and CDR2 SYGVQD (reference sequence).

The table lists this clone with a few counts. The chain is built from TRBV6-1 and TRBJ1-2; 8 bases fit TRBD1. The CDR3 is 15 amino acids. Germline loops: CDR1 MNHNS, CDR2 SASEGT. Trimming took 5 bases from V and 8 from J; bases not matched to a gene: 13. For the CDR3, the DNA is TGTGCCAGCAGTCGTCTCGGGACAGGTGTACACGGCTACACCTTC. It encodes CASSRLGTGVHGYTF.

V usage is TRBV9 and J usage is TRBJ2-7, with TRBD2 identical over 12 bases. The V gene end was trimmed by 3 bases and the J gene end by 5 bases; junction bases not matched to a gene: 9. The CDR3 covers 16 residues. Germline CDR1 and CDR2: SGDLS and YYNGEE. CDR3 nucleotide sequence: TGTGCCAGCAGCGCCTCCGGGACTAGCGGGTTCAACGAGCAGTACTTC. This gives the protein CASSASGTSGFNEQYF.

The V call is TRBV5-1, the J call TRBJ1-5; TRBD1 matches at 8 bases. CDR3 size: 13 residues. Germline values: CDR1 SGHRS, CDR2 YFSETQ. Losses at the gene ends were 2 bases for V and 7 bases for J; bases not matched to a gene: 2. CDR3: CASSFTGGQPQHF. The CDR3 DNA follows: TGCGCCAGCAGCTTTACAGGGGGACAGCCCCAGCATTTT.

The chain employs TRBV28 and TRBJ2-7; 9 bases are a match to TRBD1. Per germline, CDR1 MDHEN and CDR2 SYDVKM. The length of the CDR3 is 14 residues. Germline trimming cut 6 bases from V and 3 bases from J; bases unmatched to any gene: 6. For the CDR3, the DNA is TGTGCCAGCAGACCAGGACAGGGGAACTACGAGCAGTACTTC. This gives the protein CASRPGQGNYEQYF.

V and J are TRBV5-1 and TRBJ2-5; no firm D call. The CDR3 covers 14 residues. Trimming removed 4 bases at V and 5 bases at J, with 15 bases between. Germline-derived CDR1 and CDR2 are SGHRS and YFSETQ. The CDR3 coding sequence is TGCGCCAGCAGCCTAGTGGGTGTGGTGGAGACCCAGTACTTC. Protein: CASSLVGVVETQYF.

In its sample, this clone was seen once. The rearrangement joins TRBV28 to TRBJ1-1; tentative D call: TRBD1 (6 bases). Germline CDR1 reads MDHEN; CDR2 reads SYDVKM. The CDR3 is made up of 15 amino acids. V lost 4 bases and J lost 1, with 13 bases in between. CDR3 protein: CASSSAGHPNTEAFF. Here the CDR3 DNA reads TGTGCCAGCAGTTCTGCGGGACACCCGAACACTGAAGCTTTCTTT.

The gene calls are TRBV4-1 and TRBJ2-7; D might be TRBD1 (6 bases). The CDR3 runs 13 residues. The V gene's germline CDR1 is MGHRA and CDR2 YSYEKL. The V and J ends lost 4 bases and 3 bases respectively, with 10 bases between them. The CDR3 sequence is CASSRGTYYEQYF. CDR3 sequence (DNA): TGCGCCAGCAGCCGAGGGACATACTACGAGCAGTACTTC.

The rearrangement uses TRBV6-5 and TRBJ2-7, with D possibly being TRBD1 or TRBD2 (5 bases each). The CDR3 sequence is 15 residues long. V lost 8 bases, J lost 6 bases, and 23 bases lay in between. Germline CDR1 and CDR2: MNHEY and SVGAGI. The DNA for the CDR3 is TGTGCCAGCCGAAGACAGACCGGGATTTTACGCGAGCAGTACTTC. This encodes CASRRQTGILREQYF.

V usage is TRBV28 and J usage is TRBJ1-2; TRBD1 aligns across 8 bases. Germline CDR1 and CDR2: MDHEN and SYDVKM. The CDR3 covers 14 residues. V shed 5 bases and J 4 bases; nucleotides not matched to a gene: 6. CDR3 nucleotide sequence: TGTGCCAGCAGTGGACAGGGCCCCCTCTATGGCTACACCTTC. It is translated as CASSGQGPLYGYTF.

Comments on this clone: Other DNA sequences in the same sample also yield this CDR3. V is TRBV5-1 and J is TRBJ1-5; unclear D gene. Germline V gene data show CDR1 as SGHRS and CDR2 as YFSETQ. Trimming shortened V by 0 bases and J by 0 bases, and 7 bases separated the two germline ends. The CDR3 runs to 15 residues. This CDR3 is CASSLDGYSNQPQHF. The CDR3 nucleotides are TGCGCCAGCAGCTTGGACGGCTATAGCAATCAGCCCCAGCATTTT.

The CDR3 coding sequence is TGCGCCAGCAGCTTGGGAGGACTAGCGGGGCAAAACATTCAGTACTTC. Translation gives CASSLGGLAGQNIQYF. The rearrangement links TRBV5-1 to TRBJ2-4; 12 bases match TRBD2. The CDR3 spans 16 residues. The junction had 3 bases not matched to a gene; V was cut back by 0 bases and J by 5 bases. From germline, CDR1 is SGHRS and CDR2 YFSETQ.

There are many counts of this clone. The CDR3 sequence is CASSWGAYEQYF. CDR3 coding DNA: TGTGCCAGCAGCTGGGGGGCTTACGAGCAGTACTTC. The chain has TRBV5-4 and TRBJ2-7; D tentatively fits TRBD1 or TRBD2 (6 bases each). The CDR3 runs to 12 residues. Trimming removed 3 bases from V and 4 bases from J, with 8 bases in between. CDR1 is SGHNT and CDR2 is YYREEE in the germline V gene (reference sequence).

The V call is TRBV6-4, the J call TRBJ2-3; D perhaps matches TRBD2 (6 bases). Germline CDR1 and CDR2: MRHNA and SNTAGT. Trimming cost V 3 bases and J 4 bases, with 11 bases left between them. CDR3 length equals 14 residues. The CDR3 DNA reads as TGTGCCAGCAGTGAAACCGGGACTTCAGATACGCAGTATTTT. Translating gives CASSETGTSDTQYF.

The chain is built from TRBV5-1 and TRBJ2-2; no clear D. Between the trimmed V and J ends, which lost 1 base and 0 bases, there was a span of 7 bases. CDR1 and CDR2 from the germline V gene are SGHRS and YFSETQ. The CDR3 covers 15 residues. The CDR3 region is CASSLYNSNTGELFF. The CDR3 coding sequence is TGCGCCAGCAGCTTGTACAATTCGAACACCGGGGAGCTGTTTTTT.

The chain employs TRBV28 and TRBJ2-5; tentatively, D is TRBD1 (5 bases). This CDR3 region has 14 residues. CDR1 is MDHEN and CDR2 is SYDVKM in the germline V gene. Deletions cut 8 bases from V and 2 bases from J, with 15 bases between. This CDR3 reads CASPRPTVQETQYF. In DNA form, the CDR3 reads TGTGCCAGCCCTCGACCGACAGTACAAGAGACCCAGTACTTC.

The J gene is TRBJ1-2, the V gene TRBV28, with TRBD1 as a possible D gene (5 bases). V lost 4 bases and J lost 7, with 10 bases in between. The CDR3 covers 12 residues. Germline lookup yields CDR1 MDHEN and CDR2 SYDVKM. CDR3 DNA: TGTGCCAGCAGTTGGAGGGGCTCTGGCTACACCTTC. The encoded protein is CASSWRGSGYTF.

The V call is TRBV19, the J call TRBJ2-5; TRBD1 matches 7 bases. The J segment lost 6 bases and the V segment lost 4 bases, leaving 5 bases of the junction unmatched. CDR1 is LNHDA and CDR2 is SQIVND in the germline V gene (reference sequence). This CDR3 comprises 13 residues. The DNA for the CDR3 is TGTGCCAGTAGTACACAGGGGCGGAAGACCCAGTACTTC. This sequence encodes CASSTQGRKTQYF.

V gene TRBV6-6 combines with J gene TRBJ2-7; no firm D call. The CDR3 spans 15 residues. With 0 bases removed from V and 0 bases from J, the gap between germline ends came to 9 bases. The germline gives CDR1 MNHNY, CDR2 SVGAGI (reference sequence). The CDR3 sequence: CASSYSMVSSYEQYF. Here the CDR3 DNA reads TGTGCCAGCAGTTACTCGATGGTTAGCTCCTACGAGCAGTACTTC.

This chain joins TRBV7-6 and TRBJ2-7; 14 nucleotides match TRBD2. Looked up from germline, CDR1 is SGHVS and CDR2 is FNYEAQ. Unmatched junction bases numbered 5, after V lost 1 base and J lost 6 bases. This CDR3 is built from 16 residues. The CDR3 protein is CASSLVSGLAGGEQYF. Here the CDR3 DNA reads TGTGCCAGCAGCTTAGTCTCAGGACTAGCGGGAGGCGAGCAGTACTTC.

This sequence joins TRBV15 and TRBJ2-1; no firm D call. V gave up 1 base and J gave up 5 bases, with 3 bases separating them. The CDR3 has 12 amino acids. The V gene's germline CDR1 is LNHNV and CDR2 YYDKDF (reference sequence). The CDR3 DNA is TGTGCCACCAGCAGAGTTAACAATGAGCAGTTCTTC. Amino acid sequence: CATSRVNNEQFF.

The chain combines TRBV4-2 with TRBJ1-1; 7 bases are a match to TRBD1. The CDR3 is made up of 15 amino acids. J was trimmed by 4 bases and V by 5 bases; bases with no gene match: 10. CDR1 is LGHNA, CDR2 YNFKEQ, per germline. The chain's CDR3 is CASSEKTGATTEAFF. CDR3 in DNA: TGTGCCAGCAGCGAGAAAACAGGGGCGACCACTGAAGCTTTCTTT.

CDR3 nucleotides: TGCGCCAGCAGCGAGGCCGGGACAGGGGCCTACGAGCAGTACTTC. Its protein product is CASSEAGTGAYEQYF. The J gene is TRBJ2-7, the V gene TRBV5-1, with 10 bases aligning to TRBD1. The V and J ends lost 4 bases and 2 bases, in that order; junction bases with no gene match: 6. Germline CDR1 and CDR2: SGHRS and YFSETQ. This CDR3 has 15 amino acids.

CDR3 nucleotides: TGTGCCAGCAGCTACAGGGTAGGAGTGGACACCGGGGAGCTGTTTTTT. Encoded protein: CASSYRVGVDTGELFF. This chain connects TRBV5-8 to TRBJ2-2; a possible D gene is TRBD1 (6 bases). The V gene lost 3 bases and the J gene lost 3 bases, with 15 bases spanning the gap. Germline-derived CDR1 and CDR2 are SGHTS and YDEGEE. The CDR3 sequence is 16 residues long.

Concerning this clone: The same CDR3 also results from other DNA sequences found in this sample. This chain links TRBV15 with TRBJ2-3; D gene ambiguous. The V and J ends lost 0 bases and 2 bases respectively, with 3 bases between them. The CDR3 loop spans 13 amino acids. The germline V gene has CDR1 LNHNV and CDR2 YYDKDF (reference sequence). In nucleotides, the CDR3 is TGTGCCACCAGCAGAGATCTCACAGATACGCAGTATTTT. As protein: CATSRDLTDTQYF.

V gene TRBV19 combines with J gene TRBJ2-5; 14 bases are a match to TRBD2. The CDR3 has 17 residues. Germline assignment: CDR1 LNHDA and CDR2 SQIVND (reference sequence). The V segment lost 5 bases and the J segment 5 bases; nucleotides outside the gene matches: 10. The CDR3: CASSPKGTSGSFETQYF. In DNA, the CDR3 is TGTGCCAGTAGTCCAAAGGGGACTAGCGGGAGTTTTGAGACCCAGTACTTC.

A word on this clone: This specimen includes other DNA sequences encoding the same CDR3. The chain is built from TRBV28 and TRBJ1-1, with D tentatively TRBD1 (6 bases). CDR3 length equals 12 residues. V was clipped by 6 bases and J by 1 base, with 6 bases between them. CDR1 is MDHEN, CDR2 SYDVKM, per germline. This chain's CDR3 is CASRTGNTEAFF. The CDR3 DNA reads TGTGCCAGCAGGACAGGGAACACTGAAGCTTTCTTT.

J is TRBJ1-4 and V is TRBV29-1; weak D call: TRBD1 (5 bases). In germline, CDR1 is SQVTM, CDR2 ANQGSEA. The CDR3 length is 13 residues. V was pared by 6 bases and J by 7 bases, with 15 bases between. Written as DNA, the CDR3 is TGCAGCGTCGGGGGAGGGTTGGGTGAAAAACTGTTTTTT. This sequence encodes CSVGGGLGEKLFF.